These 23 T cell receptor beta chains share one sample of origin, sequenced in a study of lymphopenia after photon versus proton radiotherapy. TCRdb's table, derived via immunoSEQ multiplex PCR, lists solely in-frame clones and lacks some. This repertoire shows 15,000 to 20,000 clones, around 83% found once; its top ten account for 20% to 25%. The starting material was peripheral blood, obtained from a patient treated with proton-based radiotherapy. Receptors originate from a man between 65 and 80 years old with pancreatic cancer.

The V and J genes are TRBV6-1 and TRBJ1-1; D is undetermined. Germline CDR1 reads MNHNS; CDR2 reads SASEGT. V dropped 4 bases and J dropped 0 bases, with 12 bases sitting between them. The CDR3 contains 15 residues. DNA of the CDR3: TGTGCCAGCAGTGCAATCTTTCAACTGAACACTGAAGCTTTCTTT. Protein: CASSAIFQLNTEAFF.

The V and J genes are TRBV18 and TRBJ1-4; TRBD1 matches 10 bases. The length of the CDR3 is 16 residues. Germline lookup yields CDR1 KGHSH and CDR2 LQKENI. Trimming took 6 bases from V and 3 from J; bases not matched to a gene: 7. The CDR3 coding sequence is TGTGCCAGCTCGCCAAGACAGGGGGCGGCTAATGAAAAACTGTTTTTT. Residues: CASSPRQGAANEKLFF. Using reference TRBV18 and TRBJ1-4 for the parts outside the CDR3, the full variable domain is NAGVMQNPRHLVRRRGQEARLRCSPMKGHSHVYWYRQLPEEGLKFMVYLQKENIIDESGMPKERFSAEFPKEGPSILRIQQVVRGDSAAYFCASSPRQGAANEKLFFGSGTQLSVL.

The chain has TRBV6-5 and TRBJ1-2; D perhaps matches TRBD1 (6 bases). V was trimmed by 7 bases and J by 8 bases, leaving 17 bases between them. Germline CDR1 and CDR2: MNHEY and SVGAGI. CDR3 length: 13 residues. Here the CDR3 DNA reads TGTGCCAGCATACCCGGTGGGGGCGCAGGCTACACCTTC. It encodes CASIPGGGAGYTF.

The rearrangement joins TRBV5-1 to TRBJ1-1; D is unresolved. Per the germline V gene, CDR1 is SGHRS and CDR2 is YFSETQ. This CDR3 is built from 14 residues. With 0 bases removed from V and 5 bases from J, the gap between germline ends came to 11 bases. The DNA for the CDR3 is TGCGCCAGCAGCTTGGAGGAGGGTTGGACTGAAGCTTTCTTT. Translated: CASSLEEGWTEAFF.

The chain employs TRBV7-6 and TRBJ2-3; possibly TRBD2 for D (5 bases). V shed 1 base and J shed 2 bases, with 13 bases lying between them. CDR3 length: 16 residues. Germline assignment: CDR1 SGHVS and CDR2 FNYEAQ. The CDR3 bases are TGTGCCAGCAGCTTAGTGGGGAGCTTCCTCACAGATACGCAGTATTTT. Translating it yields CASSLVGSFLTDTQYF.

The V call is TRBV4-1, the J call TRBJ1-1; no reliable D call. This CDR3 has 16 amino acids. The V end lost 1 base, the J end lost 1 base, and 13 bases lay between the germline ends. CDR1 MGHRA and CDR2 YSYEKL come from the germline V gene. The CDR3 DNA reads as TGCGCCAGCAGCCAAGGTCCACGGACGGAGAACACTGAAGCTTTCTTT. This translates into CASSQGPRTENTEAFF.

This sequence joins TRBV1 and TRBJ1-1; the table's D call, TRBD1, was not checked against the DNA. TRBV1 is deemed a pseudogene. This CDR3 contains 12 residues. The DNA of the CDR3 is TGCACCAGCAGCCGGGGACAGGATCAAGCTTTCTTT. This translates into CTSSRGQDQAFF.

The J gene is TRBJ2-1, the V gene TRBV7-9; D gene unclear. The germline V gene encodes CDR1 SEHNR and CDR2 FQNEAQ (reference sequence). This CDR3 region has 15 residues. The V gene lost 2 bases and the J gene lost 0 bases, with 8 bases spanning the gap. The CDR3 nucleotides read TGTGCCAGCAGCTTAAGGTCTTCCTCCTACAATGAGCAGTTCTTC. This translates into CASSLRSSSYNEQFF.

The chain couples TRBV9 to TRBJ2-7; D may be TRBD1 or TRBD2 (5 bases each). CDR3 length: 16 amino acids. Germline assignment: CDR1 SGDLS and CDR2 YYNGEE. V dropped 4 bases and J dropped 2 bases, with 19 bases sitting between them. CDR3 region: CASSPGLGPGAYEQYF. As DNA, the CDR3 is TGTGCCAGCAGCCCAGGGTTGGGGCCCGGGGCCTACGAGCAGTACTTC.

A single count supports this clone. The chain recombines TRBV6-6 with TRBJ2-7; a possible D gene is TRBD2 (5 bases). V was shortened by 2 bases and J by 7 bases, with 9 bases between the two germline ends. CDR1 is MNHNY, CDR2 SVGAGI, per germline (reference sequence). The CDR3 runs to 12 residues. This chain's CDR3 is CASSYATGEQYF. The CDR3 DNA reads as TGTGCCAGCAGTTACGCGACGGGGGAGCAGTACTTC.

A single count supports this clone. The chain joins TRBV25-1 to TRBJ2-7; D is undetermined. Germline assignment: CDR1 MGHDK and CDR2 SYGVNS. The V end lost 3 bases, the J end lost 4 bases, and 10 bases lay between the germline ends. The CDR3 loop spans 13 amino acids. DNA for the CDR3: TGTGCCAGCAGTGAGCTAACTATGTACGAGCAGTACTTC. This codes for CASSELTMYEQYF.

This clone appeared a single time. The V gene is TRBV5-4, the J gene TRBJ2-1; 8 nucleotides agree with TRBD1. The CDR3 extends over 14 amino acids. V trimming: 2 bases; J trimming: 9 bases; junction bases outside the gene matches: 7. Germline-derived CDR1 and CDR2 are SGHNT and YYREEE (reference sequence). CDR3 sequence reads: CASSFSRGQGEQFF. The CDR3 DNA is TGTGCCAGCAGCTTTTCCAGGGGGCAGGGTGAGCAGTTCTTC.

This sequence joins TRBV11-3 and TRBJ2-1, with 8 positions matching TRBD2. This CDR3 region has 15 residues. Trimming cost V 3 bases and J 7 bases; bases outside gene matches: 8. Germline assignment: CDR1 SGHNT and CDR2 YENEEA. The DNA for the CDR3 is TGTGCCAGCAGCTTCCGGGAGGGCCTATTTAATGAGCAGTTCTTC. Its protein is CASSFREGLFNEQFF. Based on the CDR3 plus reference TRBV11-3 and TRBJ2-1, the full variable domain is EAGVVQSPRYKIIEKKQPVAFWCNPISGHNTLYWYLQNLGQGPELLIRYENEEAVDDSQLPKDRFSAERLKGVDSTLKIQPAELGDSAVYLCASSFREGLFNEQFFGPGTRLTVL.

V is TRBV10-1 and J is TRBJ2-1, with TRBD1 identical over 7 bases. The CDR3 covers 14 residues. The V segment lost 6 bases and the J segment 5 bases; nucleotides outside the gene matches: 7. Germline CDR1 and CDR2: WNHNN and SYGVQD (reference sequence). The chain's CDR3 is CASSPDRVDNEQFF. The CDR3 nucleotides are TGCGCCAGCAGCCCCGACAGGGTCGACAATGAGCAGTTCTTC.

The genes are TRBV7-6 and TRBJ1-3; D might be TRBD1 (5 bases). V shed 5 bases and J shed 6 bases, with 14 bases lying between them. CDR1 is SGHVS, CDR2 FNYEAQ, per germline. The CDR3 sequence is 14 residues long. The CDR3 DNA is TGTGCCAGCAGCCGCGGGGGTTTAGAAAACACCATATATTTT. Translation gives CASSRGGLENTIYF.

The chain is built from TRBV7-2 and TRBJ1-1; D is unclear. V gave up 3 bases and J gave up 4 bases, with 9 bases separating them. Germline V lookup: CDR1 SGHTA, CDR2 FQGNSA. The CDR3 totals 13 residues. The CDR3: CASSFSKTTEAFF. CDR3 nucleotide sequence: TGTGCCAGCAGCTTTTCGAAGACCACTGAAGCTTTCTTT.

V is TRBV5-6 and J is TRBJ1-5; the D is unclear. The V end was cut by 3 bases, the J end by 6 bases, with 13 bases between. This CDR3 region has 14 residues. Germline assignment: CDR1 SGHDT and CDR2 YYEEEE. The CDR3 spells CASSSGLEAQPQHF. DNA for the CDR3: TGTGCCAGCAGCTCCGGGCTTGAAGCTCAGCCCCAGCATTTT.

This rearrangement joins TRBV2 to TRBJ1-1; D might be TRBD1 (6 bases). Per the germline V gene, CDR1 is SNHLY and CDR2 is FYNNEI. This CDR3 is 14 amino acids long. Between the trimmed V and J ends, which lost 7 bases and 4 bases, there was a span of 16 bases. CDR3 nucleotides: TGTGCCAGCATAAAAGGACAGCCATCCACTGAAGCTTTCTTT. Its translation is CASIKGQPSTEAFF.

The V gene is TRBV6-1, the J gene TRBJ1-2; the D gene is possibly TRBD1 (6 bases). CDR3 length: 16 amino acids. From germline, CDR1 is MNHNS and CDR2 SASEGT. The V and J ends lost 0 bases and 8 bases respectively, with 19 bases between them. The CDR3 coding sequence is TGTGCCAGCAGTGAAGCGATATTACAGGGCGCCCGGGGCTACACCTTC. It translates to CASSEAILQGARGYTF.

This rearrangement joins TRBV30 to TRBJ2-7, with 8 positions matching TRBD1. V was clipped by 1 base and J by 0 bases; unmatched bases: 11. The length of the CDR3 is 17 residues. CDR1 and CDR2 from the germline V gene are GTSNPN and SVGIG (reference sequence). The CDR3 DNA is TGTGCCTGGAGTGAGGGTTGGGGGACAGGTACCTCCTACGAGCAGTACTTC. Amino acids: CAWSEGWGTGTSYEQYF. The full variable domain, its missing parts supplied by reference TRBV30 and TRBJ2-7, is SQTIHQWPATLVQPVGSPLSLECTVEGTSNPNLYWYRQAAGRGLQLLFYSVGIGQISSEVPQNLSASRPQDRQFILSSKKLLLSDSGFYLCAWSEGWGTGTSYEQYFGPGTRLTVT.

V is TRBV7-9 and J is TRBJ2-7, with D unresolved. V shed 5 bases and J shed 7 bases, with 18 bases lying between them. The germline gives CDR1 SEHNR, CDR2 FQNEAQ (reference sequence). The CDR3 has 14 amino acids. The CDR3 bases are TGTGCCAGCAGCGAGAGACCCTCCTCTGGGGAGCAGTACTTC. It is translated as CASSERPSSGEQYF.

The genes are TRBV19 and TRBJ2-5; no definite D call. The end of the DNA aligns better with TRBJ2-7, so the J call may be wrong. Germline loops: CDR1 LNHDA, CDR2 SQIVND (reference sequence). There are 13 residues in the CDR3. The CDR3 nucleotides read TGTGCCAGTAGTCGGCTACCCGGCTACGAGCAGTACTTC. Translation: CASSRLPGYEQYF.

This sequence joins TRBV30 and TRBJ2-1; TRBD2 agrees at 12 bases. V shed 4 bases and J 9 bases; nucleotides not matched to a gene: 16. CDR3 length equals 17 residues. The germline gives CDR1 GTSNPN, CDR2 SVGIG (reference sequence). The CDR3 DNA reads as TGTGCCTGGAACCCCTGGGTTCTAGCGGGGGGGCTCAGTGAGCAGTTCTTC. It yields the protein CAWNPWVLAGGLSEQFF.